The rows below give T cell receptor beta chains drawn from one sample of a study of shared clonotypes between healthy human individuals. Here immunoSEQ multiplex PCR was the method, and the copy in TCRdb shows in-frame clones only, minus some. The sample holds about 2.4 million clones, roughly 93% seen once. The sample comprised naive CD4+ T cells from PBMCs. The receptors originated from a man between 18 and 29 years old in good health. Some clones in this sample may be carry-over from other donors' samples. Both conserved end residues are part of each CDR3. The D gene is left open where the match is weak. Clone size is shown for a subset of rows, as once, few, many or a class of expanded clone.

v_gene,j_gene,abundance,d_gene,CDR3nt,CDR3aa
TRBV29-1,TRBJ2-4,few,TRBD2,TGCAGCGTCCGGGGACTAGCCATAAACATTCAGTACTTC,CSVRGLAINIQYF
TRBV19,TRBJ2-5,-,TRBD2,TGTGCCAGTAGTATAACCAGCGGGAGGGAAGAGACCCAGTACTTC,CASSITSGREETQYF
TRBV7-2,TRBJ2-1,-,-,TGTGCCAGCAGCTGGGGGCCCCTGGCCTACAATGAGCAGTTCTTC,CASSWGPLAYNEQFF
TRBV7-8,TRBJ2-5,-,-,TGTGCCAGCAGCTTAACGCCGGCCGAGGGGACCCAGTACTTC,CASSLTPAEGTQYF
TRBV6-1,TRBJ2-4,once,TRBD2,TGTGCCAGCAGTGAAGCTGGACTAGCGGGATCGGGGACCAAAAACATTCAGTACTTC,CASSEAGLAGSGTKNIQYF
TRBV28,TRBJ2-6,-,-,TGTGCCAGCGGGCAGCACTCTGGGGCCAACGTCCTGACTTTC,CASGQHSGANVLTF
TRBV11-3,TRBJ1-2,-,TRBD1,TGTGCCAGCAGCTTAGTCGTGGACAGGGTGGTTGACTATGGCTACACCTTC,CASSLVVDRVVDYGYTF
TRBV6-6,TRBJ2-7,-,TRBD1,TGTGCCAGCAGTCGCCGGGACAGGAGCTACGAGCAGTACTTC,CASSRRDRSYEQYF
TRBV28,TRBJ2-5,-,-,TGTGCCAGCAGCTGGGCCGAGTACCAAGAGACCCAGTACTTC,CASSWAEYQETQYF
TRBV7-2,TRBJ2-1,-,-,TGTGCCAGCAGCCCCGACCGAGTCCGACCCCAGTTCTTC,CASSPDRVRPQFF
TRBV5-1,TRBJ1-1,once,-,TGCGCCAGCAGCATATCCCCGGGATTCACTGAAGCTTTCTTT,CASSISPGFTEAFF
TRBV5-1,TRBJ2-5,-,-,TGCGCCAGCAGCTTGGCCGGGGAGCAAGAGACCCAGTACTTC,CASSLAGEQETQYF
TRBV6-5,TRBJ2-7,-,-,TGTGCCAGCAGATTCCGGGAGCGCCTAAGTTACGAGCAGTACTTC,CASRFRERLSYEQYF
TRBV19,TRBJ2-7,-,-,TGTGCCAGTGCAAAAACCTCTCCGTATAGCGGACCGCGCAGTCCTTCCTACGAGCAGTACTTC,CASAKTSPYSGPRSPSYEQYF
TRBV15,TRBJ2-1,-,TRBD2,TGTGCCACCAGCAGAGATTGGGCTAGCGGGAGGGCATCGACACACAATGAGCAGTTCTTC,CATSRDWASGRASTHNEQFF
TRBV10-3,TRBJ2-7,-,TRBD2,TGTGCCATCAGTCAGACTAGCGGGAGCTACGAGCAGTACTTC,CAISQTSGSYEQYF
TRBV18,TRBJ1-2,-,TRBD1,TGTGCCAGCTCGGAGACAGGGGGCGTTGGCTACACCTTC,CASSETGGVGYTF
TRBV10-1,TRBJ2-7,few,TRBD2,TGCGCCAGCAGTGAGGGCGGGAGTACCCACGAGCAGTACTTC,CASSEGGSTHEQYF
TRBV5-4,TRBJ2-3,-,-,TGTGCCAGCATGGCAGCAGATACGCAGTATTTT,CASMAADTQYF
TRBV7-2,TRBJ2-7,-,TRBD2,TGTGCCAGCAGCTTAGAGCGGGAGGTTTACGAGCAGTACTTC,CASSLEREVYEQYF
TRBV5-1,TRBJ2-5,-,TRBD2,TGCGCCAGCAGCTATGGGACTAGCGGGAGGGCTGAGGAGACCCAGTACTTC,CASSYGTSGRAEETQYF
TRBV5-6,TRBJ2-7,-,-,TGTGCCAGCAGCCCGAGGGGACGTCTCTACGAGCAGTACTTC,CASSPRGRLYEQYF
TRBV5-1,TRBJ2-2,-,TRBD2,TGCGCCAGCAGCTTTAGTAGCGGGAGGCCCGGAGGGCTGTTTTTT,CASSFSSGRPGGLFF
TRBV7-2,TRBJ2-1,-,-,TGTGCCAGCAGCTTAGCGGGGACACCCGGGTCGCTGGACAATGAGCAGTTCTTC,CASSLAGTPGSLDNEQFF
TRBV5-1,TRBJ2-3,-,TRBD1,TGCGCCAGCAGCTCCACGGGGACAGGGTCCACAGATACGCAGTATTTT,CASSSTGTGSTDTQYF
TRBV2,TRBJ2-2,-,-,TGTGCTTACCGGAGACCCGCGAACACCGGGGAGCTGTTTTTT,CAYRRPANTGELFF
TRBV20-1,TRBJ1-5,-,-,TGCAGTGCCCGCATAAATCAGCCCCAGCATTTT,CSARINQPQHF
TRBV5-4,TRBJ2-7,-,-,TGTGCCAGCAGCTTGGCGGGACCCTCCTACGAGCAGTACTTC,CASSLAGPSYEQYF
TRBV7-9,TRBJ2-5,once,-,TGTGCCACCGAAGGGTACCAAGAGACCCAGTACTTC,CATEGYQETQYF
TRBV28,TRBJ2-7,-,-,TGTGTGGTACGAGGGGGTCGCGACGAGCAGTACTTC,CVVRGGRDEQYF
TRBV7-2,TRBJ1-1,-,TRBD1,TGTGCCAGCAGCTTAGCGGAACAGGGGCGGACTGAAGCTTTCTTT,CASSLAEQGRTEAFF
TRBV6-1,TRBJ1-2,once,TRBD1,TGTGCCAGCAGTGCGACAGGGGGCACGAGCTATGGCTACACCTTC,CASSATGGTSYGYTF
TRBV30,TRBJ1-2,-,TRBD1,TGTGCCTGGATCCCCGGACAGGGGGGGACTGGCTACACCTTC,CAWIPGQGGTGYTF
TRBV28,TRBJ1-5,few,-,TGTGCCAGCAGTTTAACGGGAGACAATCAGCCCCAGCATTTT,CASSLTGDNQPQHF
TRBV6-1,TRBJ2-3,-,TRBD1,TGTGCCAGCAGGGCCCGGGACAGGGGCACAGATACGCAGTATTTT,CASRARDRGTDTQYF
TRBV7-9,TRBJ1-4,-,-,TGTGCCAGCAGCTATCGCCCTAATGAAAAACTGTTTTTT,CASSYRPNEKLFF
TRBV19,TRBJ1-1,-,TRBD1,TGTGCCACCCAGAATATTCCGGGACAGGGGGCATTATTCGCAGCTTTCTTT,CATQNIPGQGALFAAFF
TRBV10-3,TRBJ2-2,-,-,TGTGCCATCAGTGGTATTGCGAACACCGGGGAGCTGTTTTTT,CAISGIANTGELFF
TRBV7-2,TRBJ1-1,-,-,TGTGCCAGCAGCTTATTTTTCCGAACGGCTGAAGCTTTCTTT,CASSLFFRTAEAFF
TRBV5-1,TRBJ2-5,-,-,TGCGCCAGCAGCTCCGGGGGAGTTGGAGAGACCCAGTACTTC,CASSSGGVGETQYF
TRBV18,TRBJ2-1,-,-,TGTGCCAGCTCCTTGGGACCGCTAGGAGGAGGGGAGCAGTTCTTC,CASSLGPLGGGEQFF
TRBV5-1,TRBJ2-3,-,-,TGCGCCAGCAGCTTGGTTTTGGCTAGCGACAACACAGATACGCAGTATTTT,CASSLVLASDNTDTQYF
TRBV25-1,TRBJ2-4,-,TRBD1,TGTGCCAGCAGTGAAGGGACAGGGCTTCAGTACTTC,CASSEGTGLQYF
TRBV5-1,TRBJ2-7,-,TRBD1,TGCGCCAGCAGCGGACAGGTTTCCTACGAGCAGTACTTC,CASSGQVSYEQYF
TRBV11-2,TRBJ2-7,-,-,TGTGCCAGCAGCTTAGTATCCTACTACGAGCAGTACTTC,CASSLVSYYEQYF
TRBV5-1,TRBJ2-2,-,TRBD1,TGCGCCAGCAGAGTGACAGGGGGCGATAGCGGGGAGCTGTTTTTT,CASRVTGGDSGELFF
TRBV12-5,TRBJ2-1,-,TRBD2,TGTGCTAGTGCCCTAAGCGGGGGTCTGGGGAATGAGCAGTTCTTC,CASALSGGLGNEQFF
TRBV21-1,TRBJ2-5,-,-,TGTGCCAGCAGCAAAGCCCGGCCGCAGGGGTTCCAAGAGACCCAGTACTTC,CASSKARPQGFQETQYF
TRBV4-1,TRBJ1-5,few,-,TGCGCCAGCAGCCAAGCCCCCCTTGGACAGCCCCAGCATTTT,CASSQAPLGQPQHF
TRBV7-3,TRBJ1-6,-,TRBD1,TGTGCCAGCAGCTCGGACAGGGGGCGCATGGGCCTCGGTTCACCCCTCCACTTT,CASSSDRGRMGLGSPLHF